The next 30 T cell receptor beta chains were all read from a single sample in a study of blood T cell repertoires in COVID-19. The protocol was immunoSEQ multiplex PCR, while the TCRdb copy is restricted to in-frame clones and leaves out a portion. The repertoire includes 150,000 to 200,000 clones, approximately 81% of them detected once, and approximately 3.3% sits in the top ten. Sequencing input: peripheral blood. The receptors here all came from a human donor with acute or convalescent COVID-19. The donor label of this sample is uncertain.

V gene TRBV5-4 combines with J gene TRBJ1-2; TRBD1 aligns across 7 bases. Per the germline V gene, CDR1 is SGHNT and CDR2 is YYREEE (reference sequence). The J segment lost 0 bases and the V segment lost 0 bases, leaving 2 bases of the junction unmatched. The CDR3 extends over 15 amino acids. CDR3 sequence (DNA): TGTGCCAGCAGCTTGGAGGGGGCCCCTAACTATGGCTACACCTTC. Amino acid sequence: CASSLEGAPNYGYTF. The whole variable domain, remainder taken from reference TRBV5-4 and TRBJ1-2, is ETGVTQSPTHLIKTRGQQVTLRCSSQSGHNTVSWYQQALGQGPQFIFQYYREEENGRGNFPPRFSGLQFPNYSSELNVNALELDDSALYLCASSLEGAPNYGYTFGSGTRLTVV.

This clone was recorded many times. This chain connects TRBV7-9 to TRBJ1-6; 9 nucleotides match TRBD1. The CDR3 loop spans 16 amino acids. CDR1 and CDR2 from the germline V gene are SEHNR and FQNEAQ (reference sequence). V lost 4 bases and J lost 3; bases outside the gene matches: 4. In DNA form, the CDR3 reads TGTGCCAGCAGCTCAGGACAGGGGTTCTATAATTCACCCCTCCACTTT. Its translation is CASSSGQGFYNSPLHF.

This chain connects TRBV28 to TRBJ1-3; no firm D call. CDR1 is MDHEN, CDR2 SYDVKM, per germline. CDR3 length: 12 amino acids. The V end lost 7 bases, the J end lost 0 bases, and 4 bases lay between the germline ends. CDR3 residues: CASTSSGNTIYF. The CDR3 region has the DNA TGTGCCAGCACCTCCTCTGGAAACACCATATATTTT.

This clone was detected only once. This sequence joins TRBV30 and TRBJ1-1; TRBD1 matches at 8 bases. The CDR3 runs 14 residues. Germline trimming cut 4 bases from V and 0 bases from J; bases unmatched to any gene: 4. From germline, CDR1 is GTSNPN and CDR2 SVGIG (reference sequence). The chain's CDR3 is CAWNGQGMNTEAFF. The CDR3 coding sequence is TGTGCCTGGAACGGACAGGGAATGAACACTGAAGCTTTCTTT.

The chain links TRBV19 to TRBJ2-2; TRBD1 agrees at 8 bases. CDR1 LNHDA and CDR2 SQIVND come from the germline V gene (reference sequence). This CDR3 contains 15 residues. V was clipped by 6 bases and J by 2 bases; unmatched bases: 5. CDR3 bases: TGTGCCAGTAGCAGGGGGCCTTCTAACACCGGGGAGCTGTTTTTT. It codes for CASSRGPSNTGELFF. Combining the CDR3 with reference TRBV19 and TRBJ2-2 gives the whole variable domain DGGITQSPKYLFRKEGQNVTLSCEQNLNHDAMYWYRQDPGQGLRLIYYSQIVNDFQKGDIAEGYSVSREKKESFPLTVTSAQKNPTAFYLCASSRGPSNTGELFFGEGSRLTVL.

This clone was seen a single time. The chain uses TRBV6-6 and TRBJ2-3; TRBD1 might be the D (6 bases). The CDR3 consists of 15 residues. Germline lookup yields CDR1 MNHNY and CDR2 SVGAGI (reference sequence). V was trimmed by 10 bases and J by 0 bases, leaving 17 bases between them. CDR3 coding DNA: TGTGCCATAGCCCCCCAGGGGACGAGCACAGATACGCAGTATTTT. Translated, it gives CAIAPQGTSTDTQYF.

J is TRBJ1-6 and V is TRBV6-5; D not resolved. There are 14 residues in the CDR3. Germline CDR1 is MNHEY and CDR2 is SVGAGI. V shed 5 bases and J shed 1 base, with 6 bases lying between them. The CDR3: CASSPRSYNSPLHF. Here the CDR3 DNA reads TGTGCCAGCAGTCCTCGGTCCTATAATTCACCCCTCCACTTT.

Here the CDR3 DNA reads TGTGCCAGCAGCCCGGAACAGGTCTTCACCGGGGAGCTGTTTTTT. Translating it yields CASSPEQVFTGELFF. The chain employs TRBV6-5 and TRBJ2-2, with D maybe TRBD1 (5 bases). V lost 6 bases and J 4 bases, leaving 15 bases between the germline ends. The CDR3 length is 15 residues. Germline CDR1 MNHEY, CDR2 SVGAGI.

CDR3 DNA: TGCGCCAGCAGCCACCGTGGACAGGGCGTAATGTTCCCCCAGCATTTT. It is translated as CASSHRGQGVMFPQHF. This chain joins TRBV4-1 and TRBJ1-5; 8 positions agree with TRBD1. This CDR3 region has 16 residues. The V gene end was trimmed by 3 bases and the J gene end by 10 bases; junction bases not matched to a gene: 14. The V gene's germline CDR1 is MGHRA and CDR2 YSYEKL.

This clone was counted a few times. This rearrangement joins TRBV29-1 to TRBJ1-1, with 7 bases aligning to TRBD1. The V segment lost 0 bases and the J segment 0 bases; nucleotides outside the gene matches: 10. The CDR3 spans 17 residues. CDR1 and CDR2 from the germline V gene are SQVTM and ANQGSEA. Here the CDR3 reads CSVEDITGVWMNTEAFF. The CDR3 region has the DNA TGCAGCGTTGAAGATATAACAGGGGTTTGGATGAACACTGAAGCTTTCTTT.

This sequence joins TRBV7-2 and TRBJ2-3; 9 positions agree with TRBD2. J was trimmed by 1 base and V by 8 bases; bases with no gene match: 7. The germline V gene has CDR1 SGHTA and CDR2 FQGNSA. This CDR3 spans 15 amino acids. CDR3 bases: TGTGCCAGCGGCGCGGGGGGGCTTGGCACAGATACGCAGTATTTT. Its protein product is CASGAGGLGTDTQYF.

The DNA for the CDR3 is TGTGCCAGCACCGCGCCCCGGAGCTACGAGCAGTACTTC. It is translated as CASTAPRSYEQYF. This rearrangement joins TRBV13 to TRBJ2-7; D gene ambiguous. CDR1 is PRHDT and CDR2 is FYEKMQ in the germline V gene (reference sequence). Trimming took off 7 bases at V and 3 bases at J, with 13 bases between the two ends. This CDR3 contains 13 residues.

The chain combines TRBV7-9 with TRBJ2-3; 8 nucleotides line up with TRBD2. Trimming cost V 3 bases and J 1 base; bases outside gene matches: 3. CDR1 and CDR2 from the germline V gene are SEHNR and FQNEAQ (reference sequence). The CDR3 sequence is 15 residues long. The CDR3 DNA reads as TGTGCCAGCAGCTTCCGAGCGGGGGGCACAGATACGCAGTATTTT. Translation: CASSFRAGGTDTQYF. Looking up the rest from reference TRBV7-9 and TRBJ2-3 gives the full variable domain: DTGVSQNPRHKITKRGQNVTFRCDPISEHNRLYWYRQTLGQGPEFLTYFQNEAQLEKSRLLSDRFSAERPKGSFSTLEIQRTEQGDSAMYLCASSFRAGGTDTQYFGPGTRLTVL.

This chain connects TRBV18 to TRBJ1-1; no reliable D call. This CDR3 is built from 16 residues. Deletions cut 2 bases from V and 0 bases from J, with 13 bases between. Germline lookup yields CDR1 KGHSH and CDR2 LQKENI. The CDR3 sequence: CASSPFDRGLNTEAFF. CDR3 DNA: TGTGCCAGCTCACCATTTGATAGAGGGTTGAACACTGAAGCTTTCTTT.

J is TRBJ1-1 and V is TRBV5-1; a weak D match, TRBD1 (5 bases). CDR3 size: 15 residues. The germline V gene encodes CDR1 SGHRS and CDR2 YFSETQ. With 0 bases removed from V and 1 base from J, the gap between germline ends came to 10 bases. The CDR3 loop reads CASSLAGQGNTEAFF. In DNA, the CDR3 is TGCGCCAGCAGCTTGGCCGGTCAGGGGAACACTGAAGCTTTCTTT.

In this sample, this clone turned up once. As DNA, the CDR3 is TGCGCCAGCAGCTTGGCAGGGGGCAACTCCTACAATGAGCAGTTCTTC. It yields the protein CASSLAGGNSYNEQFF. The chain employs TRBV5-1 and TRBJ2-1; 8 bases agree with TRBD1. The trim removed 0 bases at V and 0 bases at J, leaving 2 bases unmatched. The V gene's germline CDR1 is SGHRS and CDR2 YFSETQ. CDR3 length: 16 residues.

The rearrangement links TRBV5-4 to TRBJ2-3, with TRBD2 matching over 11 bases. Germline loops: CDR1 SGHNT, CDR2 YYREEE (reference sequence). This CDR3 is 19 amino acids long. J gave up 0 bases and V 1 base, and 10 bases lay outside the gene matches. The CDR3 here is CASSLSLAGGALSTDTQYF. The CDR3 nucleotides read TGTGCCAGCAGCTTGAGCCTAGCGGGGGGAGCCCTTAGCACAGATACGCAGTATTTT.

This clone was recorded a few times. This CDR3 is CASSLWTGNTGELFF. As DNA, the CDR3 is TGTGCCAGTAGTCTTTGGACAGGGAACACCGGGGAGCTGTTTTTT. The chain is built from TRBV19 and TRBJ2-2; 7 nucleotides align to TRBD1. Germline V gene sequence: CDR1 LNHDA, CDR2 SQIVND (reference sequence). CDR3 length: 15 amino acids. The V and J ends lost 5 bases and 1 base, in that order; junction bases with no gene match: 4.

The chain uses TRBV9 and TRBJ2-5; perhaps TRBD2 as D (7 bases). Germline lookup yields CDR1 SGDLS and CDR2 YYNGEE. V was shortened by 6 bases and J by 4 bases, with 19 bases between the two germline ends. This CDR3 is 15 amino acids long. CDR3 nucleotide sequence: TGTGCCAGCACCCCGGGAGAGGGGGGGCGAGAGACCCAGTACTTC. Its translation: CASTPGEGGRETQYF.

This clone was seen only once. The V and J genes are TRBV30 and TRBJ1-5, with unresolved D. The germline CDR1 and CDR2 sequences are GTSNPN and SVGIG (reference sequence). Trimming took 1 base from V and 4 from J, leaving 20 bases between them. The CDR3 contains 17 residues. CDR3 loop: CAWSAPGKAGLNQPQHF. DNA for the CDR3: TGTGCCTGGAGTGCCCCCGGGAAGGCAGGACTGAATCAGCCCCAGCATTTT.

V gene TRBV25-1 combines with J gene TRBJ1-5, with 8 bases lining up with TRBD1. CDR3 length equals 16 residues. Trimming took 2 bases from V and 7 from J; bases not matched to a gene: 10. Germline V gene lookup returns CDR1 MGHDK and CDR2 SYGVNS. Here the CDR3 DNA reads TGTGCCAGCAGTGAAGGTGGCAGGGGGCTCGGACAGCCCCAGCATTTT. Amino acid sequence: CASSEGGRGLGQPQHF.

This clone was seen only a few times. This chain links TRBV4-2 with TRBJ1-3; D not resolved. Germline loops: CDR1 LGHNA, CDR2 YNFKEQ. The CDR3 covers 20 residues. Trimming cost V 1 base and J 0 bases, with 22 bases left between them. The CDR3 spells CASSQGVGQNSFFSGNTIYF. CDR3 bases: TGTGCCAGCAGCCAAGGAGTCGGTCAGAACAGTTTCTTCTCTGGAAACACCATATATTTT.

The chain carries TRBV28 and TRBJ2-1; 7 bases map to TRBD1. The junction had 9 bases not matched to a gene; V was cut back by 3 bases and J by 7 bases. The CDR3 extends over 15 amino acids. Germline CDR1 is MDHEN and CDR2 is SYDVKM. The CDR3 DNA is TGTGCCAGCAGTTTGGTAGCCAGGGGGTTAAATGAGCAGTTCTTC. Amino acid sequence: CASSLVARGLNEQFF.

The chain joins TRBV6-2 or TRBV6-3 to TRBJ1-5; 10 nucleotides line up with TRBD1. CDR3 length equals 17 residues. The V gene end was trimmed by 2 bases and the J gene end by 9 bases; junction bases not matched to a gene: 13. Germline loops: CDR1 MNHEY, CDR2 SVGEGT. Here the CDR3 DNA reads TGTGCCAGCAGTTACCAACAGGCCGGGACAGGGGCGCCGCCCCAGCATTTT. Protein product: CASSYQQAGTGAPPQHF.

This chain uses TRBV18 with TRBJ1-4; TRBD1 matches 8 bases. The CDR3 extends over 12 amino acids. Germline-derived CDR1 and CDR2 are KGHSH and LQKENI. After removal of 3 bases from V and 10 bases from J, the junction contained 1 base not matched to a gene. CDR3 nucleotide sequence: TGTGCCAGCTCACCGGACAGGGTAAAACTGTTTTTT. It encodes CASSPDRVKLFF.

The chain is built from TRBV3-1 (or the pseudogene TRBV3-2) and TRBJ1-5; no clear D. This CDR3 contains 12 residues. The germline V and J ends were trimmed by 6 bases and 5 bases, with 8 bases remaining between them. CDR1 is LGHDT and CDR2 is YNNKEL in the germline V gene (reference sequence). This chain's CDR3 is CASSSSDQPQHF. The CDR3 region has the DNA TGTGCCAGCAGTTCATCGGATCAGCCCCAGCATTTT.

The V call is TRBV30, the J call TRBJ2-7; D is uncertain. Trimming removed 5 bases from V and 5 bases from J, with 16 bases in between. The CDR3 runs 13 residues. CDR1 is GTSNPN and CDR2 is SVGIG in the germline V gene (reference sequence). CDR3 bases: TGTGCCTGGGGAAAAACCAGAATCCACGAGCAGTACTTC. Its protein product is CAWGKTRIHEQYF.

The V call is TRBV7-2, the J call TRBJ2-3; maybe TRBD1 (6 bases). Trimming took 5 bases from V and 2 from J, leaving 14 bases between them. This CDR3 has 15 residues. CDR1 is SGHTA and CDR2 is FQGNSA in the germline V gene. CDR3 nucleotides: TGTGCCAGCAGCCAAGCGACAGGAGCCACAGATACGCAGTATTTT. Translating gives CASSQATGATDTQYF.

The chain has TRBV18 and TRBJ2-5, with unresolved D. CDR1 is KGHSH and CDR2 is LQKENI in the germline V gene. V lost 0 bases to trimming and J lost 2 bases, with 7 bases between them. The CDR3 consists of 14 residues. CDR3 sequence: CASSPPDTQETQYF. The CDR3 region has the DNA TGTGCCAGCTCACCACCCGACACTCAAGAGACCCAGTACTTC. Looking up the rest from reference TRBV18 and TRBJ2-5 gives the full variable domain: NAGVMQNPRHLVRRRGQEARLRCSPMKGHSHVYWYRQLPEEGLKFMVYLQKENIIDESGMPKERFSAEFPKEGPSILRIQQVVRGDSAAYFCASSPPDTQETQYFGPGTRLLVL.

This chain's CDR3 is CASSHQMGQGEKLFF. DNA of the CDR3: TGTGCCAGCAGCCACCAAATGGGACAGGGAGAAAAACTGTTTTTT. The chain couples TRBV14 to TRBJ1-4; 9 nucleotides align to TRBD1. CDR3 length equals 15 residues. Germline V gene lookup returns CDR1 SGHDN and CDR2 FVKESK. The V gene end was trimmed by 3 bases and the J gene end by 8 bases; junction bases not matched to a gene: 7.